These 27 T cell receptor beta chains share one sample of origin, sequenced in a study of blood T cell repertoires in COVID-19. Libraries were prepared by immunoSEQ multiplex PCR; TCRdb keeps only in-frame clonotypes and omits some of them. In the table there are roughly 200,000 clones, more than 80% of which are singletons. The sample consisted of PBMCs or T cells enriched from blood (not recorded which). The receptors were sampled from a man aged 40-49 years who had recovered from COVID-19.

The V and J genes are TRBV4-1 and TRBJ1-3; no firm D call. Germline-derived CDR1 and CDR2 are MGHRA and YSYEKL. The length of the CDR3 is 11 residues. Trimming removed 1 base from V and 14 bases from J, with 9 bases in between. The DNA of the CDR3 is TGCGCCAGCAGCCAAGTTGGGAGGGTATATTTT. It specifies CASSQVGRVYF.

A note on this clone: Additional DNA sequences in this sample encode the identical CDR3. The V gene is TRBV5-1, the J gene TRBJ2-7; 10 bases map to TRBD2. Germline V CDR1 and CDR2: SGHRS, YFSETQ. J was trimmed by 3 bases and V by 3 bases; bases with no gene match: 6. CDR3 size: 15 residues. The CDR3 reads CASSSDGTSVYEQYF. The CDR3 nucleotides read TGCGCCAGCAGCTCGGACGGGACTAGCGTCTACGAGCAGTACTTC.

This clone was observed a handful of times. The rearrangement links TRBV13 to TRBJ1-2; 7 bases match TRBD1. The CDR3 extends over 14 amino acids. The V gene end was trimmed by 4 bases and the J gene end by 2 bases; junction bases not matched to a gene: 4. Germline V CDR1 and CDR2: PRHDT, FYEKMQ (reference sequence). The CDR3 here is CASSSGTANYGYTF. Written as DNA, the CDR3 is TGTGCCAGCAGCTCGGGGACAGCAAACTATGGCTACACCTTC.

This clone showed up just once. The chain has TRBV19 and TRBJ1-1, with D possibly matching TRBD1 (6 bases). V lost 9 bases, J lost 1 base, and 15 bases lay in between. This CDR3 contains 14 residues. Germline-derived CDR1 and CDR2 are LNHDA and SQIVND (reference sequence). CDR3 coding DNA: TGTGCCAGCGCCACGACAGGAGGGAACACTGAAGCTTTCTTT. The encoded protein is CASATTGGNTEAFF.

CDR3: CASSLDGSSYNEQFF. The CDR3 DNA reads as TGCGCCAGCAGCTTGGACGGTAGCTCCTACAATGAGCAGTTCTTC. The chain combines TRBV5-1 with TRBJ2-1, with D unclear. Trimming shortened V by 0 bases and J by 0 bases, and 7 bases separated the two germline ends. Germline lookup yields CDR1 SGHRS and CDR2 YFSETQ. The length of the CDR3 is 15 residues.

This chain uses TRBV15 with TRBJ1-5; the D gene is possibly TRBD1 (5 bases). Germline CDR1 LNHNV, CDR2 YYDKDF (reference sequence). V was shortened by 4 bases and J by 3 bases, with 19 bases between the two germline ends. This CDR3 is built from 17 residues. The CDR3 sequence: CATSIGPRGGTNQPQHF. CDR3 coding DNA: TGTGCCACCAGCATAGGTCCCCGGGGCGGGACCAATCAGCCCCAGCATTTT.

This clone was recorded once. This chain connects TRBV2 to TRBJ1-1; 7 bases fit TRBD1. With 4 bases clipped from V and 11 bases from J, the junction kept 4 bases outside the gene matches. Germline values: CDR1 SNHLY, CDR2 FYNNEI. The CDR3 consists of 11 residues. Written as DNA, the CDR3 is TGTGCCAGCAGTGTGGACAGGTTCGCTTTCTTT. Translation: CASSVDRFAFF.

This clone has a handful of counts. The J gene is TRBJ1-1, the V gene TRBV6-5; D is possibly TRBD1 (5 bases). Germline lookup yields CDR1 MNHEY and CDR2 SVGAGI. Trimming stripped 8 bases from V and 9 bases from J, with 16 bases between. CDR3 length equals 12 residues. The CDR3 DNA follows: TGTGCCAGCTTGAGTGACGCAGGGAAAGCTTTCTTT. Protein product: CASLSDAGKAFF.

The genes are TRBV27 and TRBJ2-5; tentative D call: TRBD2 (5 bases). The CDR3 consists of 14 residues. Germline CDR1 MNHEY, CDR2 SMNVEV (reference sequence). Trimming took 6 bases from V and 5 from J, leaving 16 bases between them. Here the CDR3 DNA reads TGTGCCAGCAGGCCGGACTTCTCGGGGGAGACCCAGTACTTC. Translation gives CASRPDFSGETQYF.

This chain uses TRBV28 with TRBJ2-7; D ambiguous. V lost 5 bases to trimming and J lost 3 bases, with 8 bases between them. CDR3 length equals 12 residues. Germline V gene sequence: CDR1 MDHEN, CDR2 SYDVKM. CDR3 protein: CASSKPGYEQYF. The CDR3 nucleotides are TGTGCCAGCAGTAAGCCGGGCTACGAGCAGTACTTC.

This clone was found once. CDR3 protein: CASSPRLDRGRGAFF. CDR3 sequence (DNA): TGCGCCAGCAGCCCCCGACTGGACAGGGGGCGGGGAGCTTTCTTT. This chain connects TRBV5-1 to TRBJ1-1; TRBD1 matches 11 bases. The CDR3 is 15 residues long. With V trimmed by 4 bases and J by 10 bases, 12 bases remained unmatched. CDR1 and CDR2 (germline): SGHRS, YFSETQ.

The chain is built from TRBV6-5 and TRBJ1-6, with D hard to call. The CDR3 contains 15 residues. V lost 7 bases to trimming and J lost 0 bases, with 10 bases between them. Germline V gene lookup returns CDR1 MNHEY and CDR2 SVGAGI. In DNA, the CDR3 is TGTGCCAGCACCGAGGCTAGCTCCTATAATTCACCCCTCCACTTT. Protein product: CASTEASSYNSPLHF.

The CDR3 DNA reads TGTGCCAGCAGCCTTGCGCTACAGGGTCCTAATGAAAAACTGTTTTTT. As protein: CASSLALQGPNEKLFF. The gene calls are TRBV27 and TRBJ1-4; D is possibly TRBD1 (6 bases). The CDR3 sequence is 16 residues long. Germline V gives CDR1 MNHEY, CDR2 SMNVEV (reference sequence). Trimming removed 6 bases at V and 3 bases at J, with 17 bases between.

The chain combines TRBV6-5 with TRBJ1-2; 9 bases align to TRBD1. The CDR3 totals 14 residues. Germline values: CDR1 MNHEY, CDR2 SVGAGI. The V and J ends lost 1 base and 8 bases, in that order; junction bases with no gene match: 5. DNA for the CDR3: TGTGCCAGCAGTTACTTACAGGGGGCAAGAGGCTACACCTTC. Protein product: CASSYLQGARGYTF.

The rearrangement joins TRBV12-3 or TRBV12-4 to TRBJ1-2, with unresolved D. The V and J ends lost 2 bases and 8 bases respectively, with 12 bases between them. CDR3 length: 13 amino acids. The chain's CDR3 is CASSLSDGGGYTF. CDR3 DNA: TGTGCCAGCAGTTTATCGGACGGAGGCGGCTACACCTTC.

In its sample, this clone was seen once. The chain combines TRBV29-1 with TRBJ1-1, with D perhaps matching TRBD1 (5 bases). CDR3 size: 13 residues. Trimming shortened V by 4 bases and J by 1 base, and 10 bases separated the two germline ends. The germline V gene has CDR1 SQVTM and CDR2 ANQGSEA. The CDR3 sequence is CSVGATGNTEAFF. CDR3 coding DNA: TGCAGCGTTGGGGCTACAGGGAACACTGAAGCTTTCTTT.

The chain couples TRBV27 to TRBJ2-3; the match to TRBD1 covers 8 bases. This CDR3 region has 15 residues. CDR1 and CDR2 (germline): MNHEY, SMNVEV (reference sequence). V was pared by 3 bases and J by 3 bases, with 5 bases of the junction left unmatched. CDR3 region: CASSFQGQGTDTQYF. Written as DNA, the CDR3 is TGTGCCAGCAGTTTTCAAGGACAGGGAACAGATACGCAGTATTTT.

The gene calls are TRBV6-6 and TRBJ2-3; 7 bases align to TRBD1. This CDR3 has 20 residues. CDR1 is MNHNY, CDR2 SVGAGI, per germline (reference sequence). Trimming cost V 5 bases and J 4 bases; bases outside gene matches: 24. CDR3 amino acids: CASSPTFRRSGGKLSDTQYF. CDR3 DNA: TGTGCCAGCAGTCCCACTTTCCGCAGGTCAGGGGGTAAGTTGTCAGATACGCAGTATTTT.

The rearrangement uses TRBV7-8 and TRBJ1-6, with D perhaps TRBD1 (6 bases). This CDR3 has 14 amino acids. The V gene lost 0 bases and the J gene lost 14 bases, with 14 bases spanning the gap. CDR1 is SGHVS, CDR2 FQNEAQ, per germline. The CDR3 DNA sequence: TGTGCCAGCAGCTTAGCTGGACAGTCCCAGGCCCTCCACTTT. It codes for CASSLAGQSQALHF.

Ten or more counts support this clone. CDR3 residues: CASNPRGQGNTEAFF. The CDR3 DNA reads TGTGCCAGCAACCCCAGGGGACAGGGGAACACTGAAGCTTTCTTT. The V call is TRBV6-5, the J call TRBJ1-1, with 9 bases that match TRBD1. J gave up 1 base and V 7 bases, and 7 bases lay outside the gene matches. Germline-derived CDR1 and CDR2 are MNHEY and SVGAGI. This CDR3 region has 15 residues.

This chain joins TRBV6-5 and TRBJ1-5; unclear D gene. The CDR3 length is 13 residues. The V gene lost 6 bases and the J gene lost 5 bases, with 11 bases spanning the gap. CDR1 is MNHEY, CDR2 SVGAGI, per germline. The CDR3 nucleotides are TGTGCCAGCAGCCAGCGGGAGGATCAGCCCCAGCATTTT. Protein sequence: CASSQREDQPQHF.

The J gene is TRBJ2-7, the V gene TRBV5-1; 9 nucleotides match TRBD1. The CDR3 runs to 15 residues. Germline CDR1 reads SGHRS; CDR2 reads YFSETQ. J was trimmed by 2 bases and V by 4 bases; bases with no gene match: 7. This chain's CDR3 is CASSAGTGNAYEQYF. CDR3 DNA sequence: TGCGCCAGCAGCGCCGGGACAGGGAATGCCTACGAGCAGTACTTC.

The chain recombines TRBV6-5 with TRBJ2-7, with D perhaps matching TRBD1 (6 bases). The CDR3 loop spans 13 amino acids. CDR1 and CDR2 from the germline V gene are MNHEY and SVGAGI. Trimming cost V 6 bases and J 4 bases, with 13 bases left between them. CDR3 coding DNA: TGTGCCAGCAGGCAACAGGGTTGGTACGAGCAGTACTTC. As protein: CASRQQGWYEQYF.

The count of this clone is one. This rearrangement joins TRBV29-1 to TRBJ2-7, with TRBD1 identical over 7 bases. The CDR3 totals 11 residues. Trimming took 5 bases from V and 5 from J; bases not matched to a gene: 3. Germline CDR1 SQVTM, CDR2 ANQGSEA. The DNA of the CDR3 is TGCAGCGTTTACAGGGGCCACGAGCAGTACTTC. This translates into CSVYRGHEQYF.

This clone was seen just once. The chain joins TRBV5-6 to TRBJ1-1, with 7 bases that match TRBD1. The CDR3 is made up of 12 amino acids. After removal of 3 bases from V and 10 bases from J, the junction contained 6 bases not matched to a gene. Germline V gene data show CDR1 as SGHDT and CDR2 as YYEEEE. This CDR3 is CASSSWGTAAFF. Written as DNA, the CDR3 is TGTGCCAGCAGCTCCTGGGGGACAGCAGCTTTCTTT.

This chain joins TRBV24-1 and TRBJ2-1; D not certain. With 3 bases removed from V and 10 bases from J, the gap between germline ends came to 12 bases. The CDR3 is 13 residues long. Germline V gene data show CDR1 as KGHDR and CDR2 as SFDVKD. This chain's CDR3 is CATSDLGSYEQFF. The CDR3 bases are TGTGCCACCAGTGATCTAGGCAGTTACGAGCAGTTCTTC.

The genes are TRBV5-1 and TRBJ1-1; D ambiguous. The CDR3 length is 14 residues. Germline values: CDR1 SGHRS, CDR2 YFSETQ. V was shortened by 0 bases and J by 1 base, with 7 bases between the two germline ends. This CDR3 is CASSLVGWNTEAFF. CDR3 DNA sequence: TGCGCCAGCAGCTTGGTCGGGTGGAACACTGAAGCTTTCTTT. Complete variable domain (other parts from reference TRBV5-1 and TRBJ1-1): KAGVTQTPRYLIKTRGQQVTLSCSPISGHRSVSWYQQTPGQGLQFLFEYFSETQRNKGNFPGRFSGRQFSNSRSEMNVSTLELGDSALYLCASSLVGWNTEAFFGQGTRLTVV.